Shown below are 14 T cell receptor beta chains from a single sample sequenced in a study of blood T cell repertoires in COVID-19. Sequencing was performed with immunoSEQ multiplex PCR; in TCRdb, only in-frame clones are kept and a portion is missing. The sample gives approximately 490,000 clones, 87% of which show up once; about 0.65% is in the top ten. The source material was PBMCs or T cells enriched from blood (not recorded which). Receptors were obtained from a woman younger than 30 who had recovered from COVID-19.

The chain links TRBV29-1 to TRBJ2-3, with 12 bases fitting TRBD2. Trimming removed 4 bases from V and 2 bases from J; junction bases left unmatched: 7. Germline V gene lookup returns CDR1 SQVTM and CDR2 ANQGSEA. The CDR3 totals 16 residues. The CDR3 DNA reads as TGCAGCGTTGCCCTCGGACTAGCGGGGAACACAGATACGCAGTATTTT. Protein sequence: CSVALGLAGNTDTQYF.

This rearrangement joins TRBV3-1 (or the pseudogene TRBV3-2) to TRBJ2-7, with D possibly being TRBD1 (5 bases). The germline V and J ends were trimmed by 4 bases and 4 bases, with 11 bases remaining between them. The germline V gene has CDR1 LGHDT and CDR2 YNNKEL (reference sequence). The CDR3 has 13 amino acids. The CDR3 protein is CASSPFTGYEQYF. CDR3 coding DNA: TGTGCCAGCAGCCCATTCACAGGATACGAGCAGTACTTC.

The rearrangement uses TRBV6-5 and TRBJ1-2; 7 bases fit TRBD1. With V trimmed by 2 bases and J by 4 bases, 4 bases remained unmatched. Germline loops: CDR1 MNHEY, CDR2 SVGAGI. The CDR3 loop spans 14 amino acids. CDR3 protein: CASSYGGQPYGYTF. The CDR3 coding sequence is TGTGCCAGCAGTTACGGGGGACAGCCCTATGGCTACACCTTC.

The CDR3 region is CASSFSVSPLHF. In nucleotides, the CDR3 is TGTGCCAGCAGTTTTTCGGTTTCACCCCTCCACTTT. This chain joins TRBV28 and TRBJ1-6; D not resolved. This CDR3 is 12 amino acids long. Trimming stripped 3 bases from V and 9 bases from J, with 6 bases between. Germline-derived CDR1 and CDR2 are MDHEN and SYDVKM. Full variable domain (rest looked up from reference TRBV28 and TRBJ1-6): DVKVTQSSRYLVKRTGEKVFLECVQDMDHENMFWYRQDPGLGLRLIYFSYDVKMKEKGDIPEGYSVSREKKERFSLILESASTNQTSMYLCASSFSVSPLHFGNGTRLTVT.

The V call is TRBV5-1, the J call TRBJ2-1; 11 bases are shared with TRBD2. V gave up 2 bases and J gave up 6 bases; unmatched junction bases: 1. CDR1 is SGHRS and CDR2 is YFSETQ in the germline V gene. The CDR3 is 14 amino acids. The chain's CDR3 is CASSFSGGANEQFF. DNA for the CDR3: TGCGCCAGCAGCTTTAGCGGGGGGGCCAATGAGCAGTTCTTC.

Only one count was recorded for this clone. The chain couples TRBV5-4 to TRBJ1-4, with D maybe TRBD1 (5 bases). Trimming removed 0 bases from V and 6 bases from J, with 12 bases in between. There are 15 residues in the CDR3. Per germline, CDR1 SGHNT and CDR2 YYREEE (reference sequence). CDR3: CASSLDGGLYEKLFF. CDR3 sequence (DNA): TGTGCCAGCAGCTTGGACGGGGGGTTATATGAAAAACTGTTTTTT.

CDR3 sequence reads: CASSPGQTYGYTF. CDR3 nucleotide sequence: TGTGCCAGCAGCCCGGGACAGACCTATGGCTACACCTTC. V gene TRBV7-9 combines with J gene TRBJ1-2; 7 bases are shared with TRBD1. This CDR3 is built from 13 residues. After removal of 5 bases from V and 4 bases from J, the junction contained 4 bases not matched to a gene. The germline gives CDR1 SEHNR, CDR2 FQNEAQ (reference sequence).

The V and J genes are TRBV5-1 and TRBJ1-4; TRBD1 aligns across 10 bases. CDR3 length: 14 residues. The V gene's germline CDR1 is SGHRS and CDR2 YFSETQ. Trimming removed 5 bases from V and 8 bases from J; junction bases left unmatched: 6. The CDR3, as DNA: TGCGCCAGCAGTAGACAGGGGGCTGAAGAAAAACTGTTTTTT. This gives the protein CASSRQGAEEKLFF.

The rearrangement links TRBV19 to TRBJ1-4; TRBD1 might be the D (6 bases). Germline V gene sequence: CDR1 LNHDA, CDR2 SQIVND (reference sequence). V lost 5 bases and J 2 bases, leaving 12 bases between the germline ends. The CDR3 runs 15 residues. This CDR3 is CASSPHRETNEKLFF. As DNA, the CDR3 is TGTGCCAGTAGTCCCCACAGGGAGACTAATGAAAAACTGTTTTTT.

V usage is TRBV19 and J usage is TRBJ2-1; the D gene is possibly TRBD1 (6 bases). Deletions cut 4 bases from V and 9 bases from J, with 13 bases between. The CDR3 runs 13 residues. Germline V gene sequence: CDR1 LNHDA, CDR2 SQIVND (reference sequence). CDR3 DNA: TGTGCCAGTAGTACAGGGGCTGGGGGTGAGCAGTTCTTC. Protein sequence: CASSTGAGGEQFF. Full variable domain (outside the CDR3, taken from reference TRBV19 and TRBJ2-1): DGGITQSPKYLFRKEGQNVTLSCEQNLNHDAMYWYRQDPGQGLRLIYYSQIVNDFQKGDIAEGYSVSREKKESFPLTVTSAQKNPTAFYLCASSTGAGGEQFFGPGTRLTVL.

The rearrangement joins TRBV29-1 to TRBJ2-2; D is perhaps TRBD1 (5 bases). Trimming left V 6 bases short and J 4 bases short, with 12 bases between. Germline CDR1 is SQVTM and CDR2 is ANQGSEA. The CDR3 extends over 13 amino acids. CDR3 sequence reads: CSVNHRSTGELFF. CDR3 sequence (DNA): TGCAGCGTGAATCACAGGAGCACCGGGGAGCTGTTTTTT.

This chain uses TRBV5-1 with TRBJ1-1, with 7 bases fitting TRBD1. This CDR3 contains 13 residues. The J segment lost 8 bases and the V segment lost 0 bases, leaving 4 bases of the junction unmatched. The V gene's germline CDR1 is SGHRS and CDR2 YFSETQ. CDR3 DNA: TGCGCCAGCAGCTTGGCAGAACAGGGGGAAGCTTTCTTT. Its protein product is CASSLAEQGEAFF.

The chain couples TRBV4-1 to TRBJ1-5, with a possible D match to TRBD1 (6 bases). The CDR3 is 17 amino acids. Germline V gives CDR1 MGHRA, CDR2 YSYEKL. V was cut by 0 bases and J by 5 bases, with 17 bases left in between. The CDR3 loop reads CASSQDGSGEGDQPQHF. CDR3 DNA sequence: TGCGCCAGCAGCCAAGACGGGTCAGGGGAAGGGGATCAGCCCCAGCATTTT.

The rearrangement uses TRBV30 and TRBJ2-7, with D unclear. Trimming pared 2 bases from V and 1 base from J, leaving 9 bases between. This CDR3 has 13 residues. Germline-derived CDR1 and CDR2 are GTSNPN and SVGIG (reference sequence). CDR3 protein: CAWSSGRSYEQYF. The CDR3 nucleotides read TGTGCCTGGAGTTCGGGTAGGTCCTACGAGCAGTACTTC.